These 4 T cell receptor beta chains were sequenced from one sample in a study of T cells after yellow fever vaccination. MiXCR, run by TCRdb on the 5' RACE reads, gives a single entry per CDR3 protein. This sample yields tens of thousands of distinct CDR3 sequences, of which around 7.7% are seen a single time; 41% belongs to the top ten. The input for sequencing was CD8+ T cells sorted from PBMCs, taken on the day of the yellow fever booster vaccination. These TCRs come from a young man who received the YFV17D yellow fever vaccine.

This chain uses TRBV7-2 with TRBJ2-1; tentatively, D is TRBD1 or TRBD2 (5 bases each). The V end was cut by 6 bases, the J end by 9 bases, with 27 bases between. The CDR3 contains 17 residues. Germline assignment: CDR1 SGHTA and CDR2 FQGNSA. CDR3 DNA sequence: TGTGCCAGCAGAGCACTCGGCCGGGACCGACCCAAGGGTGAGCAGTTCTTC. Residues: CASRALGRDRPKGEQFF.

This clonotype was counted only a few times. V usage is TRBV15 and J usage is TRBJ2-7; D perhaps matches TRBD1 (5 bases). CDR3 length: 13 residues. Germline loops: CDR1 LNHNV, CDR2 YYDKDF (reference sequence). V lost 7 bases and J 0 bases, leaving 10 bases between the germline ends. The CDR3 protein is CATTQGSSYEQYF. CDR3 nucleotide sequence: TGTGCCACCACCCAGGGCAGCTCCTACGAGCAGTACTTC. Based on the CDR3 plus reference TRBV15 and TRBJ2-7, the full variable domain is DAMVIQNPRYQVTQFGKPVTLSCSQTLNHNVMYWYQQKSSQAPKLLFHYYDKDFNNEADTPDNFQSRRPNTSFCFLDIRSPGLGDTAMYLCATTQGSSYEQYFGPGTRLTVT.

V is TRBV2 and J is TRBJ2-7; D is perhaps TRBD1 (5 bases). Trimming shortened V by 7 bases and J by 3 bases, and 10 bases separated the two germline ends. Germline assignment: CDR1 SNHLY and CDR2 FYNNEI. The CDR3 runs 12 residues. The CDR3 sequence: CASKGESYEQYF. CDR3 nucleotide sequence: TGTGCCAGCAAAGGGGAAAGCTACGAGCAGTACTTC.

V and J are TRBV25-1 and TRBJ1-2, with a possible D match to TRBD1 (5 bases). Trimming took 7 bases from V and 8 from J, leaving 17 bases between them. The CDR3 loop spans 13 amino acids. Germline V CDR1 and CDR2: MGHDK, SYGVNS. The CDR3 spells CASTPGEGPGYTF. The CDR3 nucleotides are TGTGCCAGCACCCCCGGGGAGGGGCCGGGCTACACCTTC.